This TCR beta chain appears in the sequencing data of a study of shared clonotypes between healthy human individuals. Study observations and caveats: For sorted subsets, rarefaction showed incomplete sequencing despite large depth. The sharing of 4.5% to 6.5% of naive CD4 clonotypes was seen across a handful of donors.

The germline gives CDR1 MDHEN, CDR2 SYDVKM. The length of the CDR3 is 18 residues. J was trimmed by 1 base and V by 10 bases; bases with no gene match: 19. Naive CD8 populations comprised CD45RO-negative cells positively selected for CCR7, excluding terminally differentiated effector memory CD45RA+ cells. Healthy HIV-negative adults with no recent acute infections or vaccinations were recruited as donors. To note about this clone: Its target is not known.

Produced via immunoSEQ multiplex PCR; TCRdb's table is partial and in-frame only. The table has 800,000 to 950,000 clones, 90% to 97% seen once. Sequencing input: naive CD8+ T cells sorted from blood. This TCR was recovered from a young man in good health. This chain links TRBV28 with TRBJ2-3; TRBD1 matches 8 bases. In nucleotides, the CDR3 is TGTGCCACCAATCCTCCATCCTGGACAGGGTATGGCACAGATACGCAGTATTTT. It is translated as CATNPPSWTGYGTDTQYF.